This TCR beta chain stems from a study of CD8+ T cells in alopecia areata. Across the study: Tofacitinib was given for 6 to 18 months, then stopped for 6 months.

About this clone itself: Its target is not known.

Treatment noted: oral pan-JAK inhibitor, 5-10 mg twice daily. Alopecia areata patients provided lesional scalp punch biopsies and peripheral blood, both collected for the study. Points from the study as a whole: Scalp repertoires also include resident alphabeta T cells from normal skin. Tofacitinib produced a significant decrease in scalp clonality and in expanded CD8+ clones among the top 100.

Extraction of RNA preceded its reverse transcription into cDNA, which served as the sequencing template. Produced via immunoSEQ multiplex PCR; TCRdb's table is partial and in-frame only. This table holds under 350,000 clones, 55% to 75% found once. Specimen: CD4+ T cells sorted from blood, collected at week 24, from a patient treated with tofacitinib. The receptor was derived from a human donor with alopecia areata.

CDR3: CAWSANGGGVPLFQPQHF. CDR3 bases: TGTGCCTGGAGTGCCAACGGGGGCGGAGTCCCCCTTTTTCAGCCCCAGCATTTT. This chain uses TRBV30 with TRBJ1-5; a possible D gene is TRBD1 (6 bases). The germline V gene encodes CDR1 GTSNPN and CDR2 SVGIG (reference sequence). V lost 1 base and J 6 bases, leaving 25 bases between the germline ends. The CDR3 covers 18 residues.